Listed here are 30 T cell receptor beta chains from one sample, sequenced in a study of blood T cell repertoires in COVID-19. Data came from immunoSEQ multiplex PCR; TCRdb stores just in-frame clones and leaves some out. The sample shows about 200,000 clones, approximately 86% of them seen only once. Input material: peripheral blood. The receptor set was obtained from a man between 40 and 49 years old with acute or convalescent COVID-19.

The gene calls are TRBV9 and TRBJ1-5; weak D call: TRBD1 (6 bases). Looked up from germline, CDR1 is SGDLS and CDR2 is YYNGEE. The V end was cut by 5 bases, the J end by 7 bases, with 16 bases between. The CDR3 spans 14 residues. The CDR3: CASSDTGLGQPQHF. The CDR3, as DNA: TGTGCCAGCAGTGATACAGGGTTAGGCCAGCCCCAGCATTTT.

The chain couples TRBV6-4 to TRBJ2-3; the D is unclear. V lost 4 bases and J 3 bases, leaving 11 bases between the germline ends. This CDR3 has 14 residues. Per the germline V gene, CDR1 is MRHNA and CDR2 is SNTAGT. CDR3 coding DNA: TGTGCCAGCAGTGTGGCCCTGGCAACAGATACGCAGTATTTT. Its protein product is CASSVALATDTQYF.

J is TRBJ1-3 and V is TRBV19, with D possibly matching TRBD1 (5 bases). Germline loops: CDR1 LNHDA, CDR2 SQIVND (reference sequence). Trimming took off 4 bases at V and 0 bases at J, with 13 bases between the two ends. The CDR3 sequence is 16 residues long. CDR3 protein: CASSNLQDHSGNTIYF. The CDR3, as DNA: TGTGCCAGTAGTAACTTACAGGACCACTCTGGAAACACCATATATTTT.

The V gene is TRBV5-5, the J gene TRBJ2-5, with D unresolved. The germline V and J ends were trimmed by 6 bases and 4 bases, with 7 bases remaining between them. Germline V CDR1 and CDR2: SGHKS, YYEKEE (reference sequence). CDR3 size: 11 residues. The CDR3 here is CASTLAETQYF. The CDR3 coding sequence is TGTGCCAGCACCTTAGCAGAGACCCAGTACTTC.

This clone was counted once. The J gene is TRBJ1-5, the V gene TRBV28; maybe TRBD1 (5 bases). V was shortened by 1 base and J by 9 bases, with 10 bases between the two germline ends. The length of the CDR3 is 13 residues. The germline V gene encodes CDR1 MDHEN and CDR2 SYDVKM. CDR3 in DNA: TGTGCCAGCAGTTTATCAAGGGGAGGGCCCCAGCATTTT. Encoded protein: CASSLSRGGPQHF.

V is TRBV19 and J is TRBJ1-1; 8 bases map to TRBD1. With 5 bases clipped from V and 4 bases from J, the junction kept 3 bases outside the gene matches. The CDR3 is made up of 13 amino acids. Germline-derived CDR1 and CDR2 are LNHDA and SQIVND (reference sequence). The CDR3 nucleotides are TGTGCCAGTAGTTTCACAGGGGGCACTGAAGCTTTCTTT. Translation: CASSFTGGTEAFF.

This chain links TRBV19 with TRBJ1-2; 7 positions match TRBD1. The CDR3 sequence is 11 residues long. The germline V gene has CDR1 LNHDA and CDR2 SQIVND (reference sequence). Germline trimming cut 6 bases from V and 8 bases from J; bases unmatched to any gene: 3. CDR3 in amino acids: CASRRQGGYTF. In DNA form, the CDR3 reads TGTGCCAGTAGACGACAGGGCGGCTACACCTTC.

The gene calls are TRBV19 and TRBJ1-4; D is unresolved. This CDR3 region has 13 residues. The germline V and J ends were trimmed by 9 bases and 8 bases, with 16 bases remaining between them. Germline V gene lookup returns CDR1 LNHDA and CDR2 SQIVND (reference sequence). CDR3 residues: CASQQVEAEKLFF. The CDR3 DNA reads TGTGCCAGCCAGCAAGTAGAGGCGGAAAAACTGTTTTTT.

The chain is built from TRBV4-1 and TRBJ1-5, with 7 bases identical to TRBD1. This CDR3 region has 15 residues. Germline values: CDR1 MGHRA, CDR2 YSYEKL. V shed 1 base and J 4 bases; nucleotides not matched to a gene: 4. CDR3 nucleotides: TGCGCCAGCAGCCAAGCCGGGACAGCAAATCAGCCCCAGCATTTT. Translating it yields CASSQAGTANQPQHF.

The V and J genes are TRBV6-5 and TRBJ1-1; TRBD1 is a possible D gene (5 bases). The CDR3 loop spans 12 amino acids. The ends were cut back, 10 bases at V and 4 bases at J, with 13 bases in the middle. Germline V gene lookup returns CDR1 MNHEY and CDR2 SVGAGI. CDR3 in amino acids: CATLGVGTEAFF. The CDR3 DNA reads TGTGCCACCTTAGGGGTAGGCACTGAAGCTTTCTTT.

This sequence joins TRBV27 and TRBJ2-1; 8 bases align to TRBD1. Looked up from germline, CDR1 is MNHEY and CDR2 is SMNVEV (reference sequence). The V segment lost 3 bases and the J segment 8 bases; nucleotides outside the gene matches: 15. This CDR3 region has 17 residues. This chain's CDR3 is CASSLGIGGQGADEQFF. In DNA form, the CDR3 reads TGTGCCAGCAGTTTGGGAATAGGTGGTCAGGGGGCCGATGAGCAGTTCTTC.

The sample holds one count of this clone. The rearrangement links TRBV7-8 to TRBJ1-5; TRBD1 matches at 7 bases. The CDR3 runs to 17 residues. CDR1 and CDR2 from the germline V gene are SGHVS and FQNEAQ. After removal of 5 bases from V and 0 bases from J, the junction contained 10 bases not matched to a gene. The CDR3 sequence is CASSPGTASYSNQPQHF. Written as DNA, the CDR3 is TGTGCCAGCAGCCCCGGGACAGCGAGTTATAGCAATCAGCCCCAGCATTTT.

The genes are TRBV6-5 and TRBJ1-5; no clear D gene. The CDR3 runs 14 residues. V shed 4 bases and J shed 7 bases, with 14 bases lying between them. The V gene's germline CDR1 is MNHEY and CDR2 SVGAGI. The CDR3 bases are TGTGCCAGCAGTTCCGCAATGGAGGAACAGCCCCAGCATTTT. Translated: CASSSAMEEQPQHF.

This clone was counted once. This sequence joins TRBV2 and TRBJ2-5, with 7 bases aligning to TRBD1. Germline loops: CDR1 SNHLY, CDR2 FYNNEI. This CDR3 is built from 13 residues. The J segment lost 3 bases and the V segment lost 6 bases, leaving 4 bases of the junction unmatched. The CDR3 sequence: CASSYQGEETQYF. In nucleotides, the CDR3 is TGTGCCAGCAGCTATCAGGGGGAAGAGACCCAGTACTTC.

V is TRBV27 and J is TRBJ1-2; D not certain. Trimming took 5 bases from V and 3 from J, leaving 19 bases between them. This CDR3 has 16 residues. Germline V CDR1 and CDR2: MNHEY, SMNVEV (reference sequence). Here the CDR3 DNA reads TGTGCCAGCAGTCTTTCGTCGACCCCCGGGGACTATGGCTACACCTTC. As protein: CASSLSSTPGDYGYTF.

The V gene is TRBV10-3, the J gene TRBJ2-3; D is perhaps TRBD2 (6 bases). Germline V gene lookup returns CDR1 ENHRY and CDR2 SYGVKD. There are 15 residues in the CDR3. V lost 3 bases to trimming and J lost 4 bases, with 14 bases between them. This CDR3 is CAISESRGLPDTQYF. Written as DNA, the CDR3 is TGTGCCATCAGTGAATCGAGGGGACTCCCAGATACGCAGTATTTT.

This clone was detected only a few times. The CDR3 region is CASSVSGSNYGYTF. In DNA, the CDR3 is TGTGCCAGCAGCGTTAGCGGGTCTAACTATGGCTACACCTTC. The V gene is TRBV9, the J gene TRBJ1-2; D is ambiguous. The germline V gene encodes CDR1 SGDLS and CDR2 YYNGEE. The CDR3 contains 14 residues. V was clipped by 2 bases and J by 0 bases, with 8 bases between them.

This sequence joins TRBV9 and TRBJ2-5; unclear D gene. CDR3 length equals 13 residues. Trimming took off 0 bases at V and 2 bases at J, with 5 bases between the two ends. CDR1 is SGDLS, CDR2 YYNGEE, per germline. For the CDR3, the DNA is TGTGCCAGCAGCGTAGCACAACAAGAGACCCAGTACTTC. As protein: CASSVAQQETQYF.

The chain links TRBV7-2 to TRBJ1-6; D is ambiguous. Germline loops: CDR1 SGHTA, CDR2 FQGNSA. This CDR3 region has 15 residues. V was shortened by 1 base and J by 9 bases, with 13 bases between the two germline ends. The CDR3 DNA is TGTGCCAGCAGCTTAGACGGACTCACCGGTTCACCCCTCCACTTT. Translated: CASSLDGLTGSPLHF. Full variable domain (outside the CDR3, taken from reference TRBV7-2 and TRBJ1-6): GAGVSQSPSNKVTEKGKDVELRCDPISGHTALYWYRQSLGQGLEFLIYFQGNSAPDKSGLPSDRFSAERTGGSVSTLTIQRTQQEDSAVYLCASSLDGLTGSPLHFGNGTRLTVT.

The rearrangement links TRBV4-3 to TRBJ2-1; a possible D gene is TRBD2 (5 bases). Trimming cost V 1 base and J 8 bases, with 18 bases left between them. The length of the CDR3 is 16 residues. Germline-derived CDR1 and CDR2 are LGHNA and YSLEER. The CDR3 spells CASSQVARVRFHEQFF. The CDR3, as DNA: TGCGCCAGCAGCCAAGTAGCGCGGGTTCGGTTCCATGAGCAGTTCTTC.

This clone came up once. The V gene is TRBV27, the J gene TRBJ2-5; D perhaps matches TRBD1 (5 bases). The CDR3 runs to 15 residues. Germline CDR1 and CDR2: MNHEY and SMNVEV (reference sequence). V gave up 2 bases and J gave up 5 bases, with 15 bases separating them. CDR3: CASSLTGFLGETQYF. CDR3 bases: TGTGCCAGCAGTTTAACAGGTTTCCTGGGGGAGACCCAGTACTTC.

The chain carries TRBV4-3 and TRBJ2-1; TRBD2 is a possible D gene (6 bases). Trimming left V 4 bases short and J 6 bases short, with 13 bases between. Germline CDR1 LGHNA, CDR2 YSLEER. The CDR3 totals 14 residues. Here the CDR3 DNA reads TGCGCCAGCAGCCCCCTAGAGGGAGGCAATGAGCAGTTCTTC. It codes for CASSPLEGGNEQFF.

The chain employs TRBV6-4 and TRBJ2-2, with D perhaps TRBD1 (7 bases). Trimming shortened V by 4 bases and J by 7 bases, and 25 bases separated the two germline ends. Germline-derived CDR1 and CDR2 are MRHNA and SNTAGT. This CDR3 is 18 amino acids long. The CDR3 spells CASSAYPRLEGAGGELFF. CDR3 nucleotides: TGTGCCAGCAGTGCGTACCCTAGATTGGAGGGGGCCGGCGGGGAGCTGTTTTTT.

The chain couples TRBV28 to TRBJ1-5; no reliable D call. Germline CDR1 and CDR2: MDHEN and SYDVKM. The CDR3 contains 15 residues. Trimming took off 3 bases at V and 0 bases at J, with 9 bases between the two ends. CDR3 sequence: CASSLGSYSNQPQHF. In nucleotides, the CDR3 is TGTGCCAGCAGTTTGGGCAGTTATAGCAATCAGCCCCAGCATTTT.

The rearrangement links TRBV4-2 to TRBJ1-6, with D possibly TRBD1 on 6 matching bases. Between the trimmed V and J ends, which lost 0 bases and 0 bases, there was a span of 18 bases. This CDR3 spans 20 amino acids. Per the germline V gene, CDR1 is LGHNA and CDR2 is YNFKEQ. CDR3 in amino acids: CASSQDGLGAWSSYNSPLHF. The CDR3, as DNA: TGTGCCAGCAGCCAAGATGGATTGGGGGCTTGGAGCTCCTATAATTCACCCCTCCACTTT.

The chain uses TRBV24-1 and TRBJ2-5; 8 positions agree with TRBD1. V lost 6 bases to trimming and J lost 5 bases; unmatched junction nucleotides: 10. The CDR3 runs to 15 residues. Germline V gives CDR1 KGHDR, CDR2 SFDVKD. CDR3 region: CATSMTQGERETQYF. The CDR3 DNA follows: TGTGCCACCAGTATGACACAGGGGGAGAGGGAGACCCAGTACTTC.

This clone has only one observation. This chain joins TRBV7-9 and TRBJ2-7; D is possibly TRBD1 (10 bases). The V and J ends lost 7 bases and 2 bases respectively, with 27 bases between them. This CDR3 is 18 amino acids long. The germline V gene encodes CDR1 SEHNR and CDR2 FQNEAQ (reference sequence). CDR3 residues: CASTTTGGAGTSPYEQYF. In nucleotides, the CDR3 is TGTGCCAGCACCACGACAGGGGGCGCCGGGACTAGCCCCTACGAGCAGTACTTC.

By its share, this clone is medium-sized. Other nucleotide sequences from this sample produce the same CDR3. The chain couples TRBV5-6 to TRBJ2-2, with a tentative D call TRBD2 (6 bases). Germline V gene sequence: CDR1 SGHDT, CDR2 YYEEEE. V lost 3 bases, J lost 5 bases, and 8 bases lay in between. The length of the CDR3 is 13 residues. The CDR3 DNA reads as TGTGCCAGCAGCTCCGGAGGGACCGGGGAGCTGTTTTTT. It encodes CASSSGGTGELFF.

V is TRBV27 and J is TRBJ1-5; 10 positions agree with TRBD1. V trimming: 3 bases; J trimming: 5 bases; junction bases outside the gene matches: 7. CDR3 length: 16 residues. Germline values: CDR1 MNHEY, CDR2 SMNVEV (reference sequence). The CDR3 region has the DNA TGTGCCAGCAGTTTCTCGCTGACAGGGGGCGATCAGCCCCAGCATTTT. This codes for CASSFSLTGGDQPQHF.

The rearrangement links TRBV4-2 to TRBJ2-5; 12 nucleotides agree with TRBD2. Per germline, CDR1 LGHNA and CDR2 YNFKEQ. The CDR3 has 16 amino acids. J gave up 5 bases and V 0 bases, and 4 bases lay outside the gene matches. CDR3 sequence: CASSQDASGGAETQYF. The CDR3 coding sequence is TGTGCCAGCAGCCAAGATGCTAGCGGGGGGGCGGAGACCCAGTACTTC.